A selection of T cell receptor beta chains follows, all from one sample in a study of regulatory T cells in long-lasting Graves disease. A single record per CDR3 protein comes from TCRdb applying MiXCR to the multiplex PCR reads. The sample has 300,000 to 500,000 distinct CDR3 sequences, about 20% seen once; the top ten hold 20%. The source material was peripheral blood mononuclear cells (PBMCs), sampled when the disease was refractory, from a patient treated with antithyroid drugs. These receptors all stem from a female donor with Graves disease. Both conserved end residues are part of each CDR3. D genes are given only for firm matches.

D: .
J: TRBJ2-2
V: TRBV20-1
CDR3: CSARPSWAGELFF

D: .
J: TRBJ1-2
V: TRBV5-1
CDR3: CASSLIPGYGYTF

D: .
J: TRBJ2-2
V: TRBV18
CDR3: CASSPLSNTGELFF

D: .
J: TRBJ1-3
V: TRBV28
CDR3: CASSFRVSGNTIYF

D: .
J: TRBJ1-6
V: TRBV3-1
CDR3: CASQEVVGLNPPLHF

D: .
J: TRBJ2-2
V: TRBV30
CDR3: CAWDVGQGNTGELFF

D: TRBD1
J: TRBJ2-4
V: TRBV10-3
CDR3: CAISDRGLNIQYF

D: TRBD2
J: TRBJ2-2
V: TRBV7-9
CDR3: CASSSQPGTSGLLTGELFF

D: TRBD2
J: TRBJ2-5
V: TRBV6-5
CDR3: CASSYRSGTGETQYF

D: .
J: TRBJ2-5
V: TRBV12-3/TRBV12-4
CDR3: CASSFEQETQYF

D: .
J: TRBJ2-5
V: TRBV4-2
CDR3: CASSQDGGGRETQYF

D: .
J: TRBJ1-5
V: TRBV19
CDR3: CASSIDQGYQPQHF

D: TRBD1
J: TRBJ1-2
V: TRBV6-4
CDR3: CASSYGTARGYGYTF

D: .
J: TRBJ1-1
V: TRBV6-5
CDR3: CASSYSVLGSFLTEAFF

D: TRBD2
J: TRBJ2-7
V: TRBV7-9
CDR3: CASSGREAYEQYF

D: TRBD2
J: TRBJ2-7
V: TRBV10-2
CDR3: CASSTLVGLAGDEQYF

D: .
J: TRBJ1-4
V: TRBV20-1
CDR3: CSAGETNEKLFF

D: .
J: TRBJ1-1
V: TRBV7-2
CDR3: CASRALGGNTEAFF

D: .
J: TRBJ2-2
V: TRBV7-8
CDR3: CASSSDVTGELFF

D: .
J: TRBJ1-2
V: TRBV14
CDR3: CASSQDSQGRYGYTF

D: .
J: TRBJ2-5
V: TRBV15
CDR3: CATNDGLGEETQYF

D: TRBD1
J: TRBJ1-1
V: TRBV7-9
CDR3: CASSTLGTGGTEAFF

D: .
J: TRBJ1-5
V: TRBV7-2
CDR3: CASSPHRANQPQHF

D: TRBD2
J: TRBJ2-2
V: TRBV29-1
CDR3: CSVEGIGLAGGTGELFF

D: .
J: TRBJ1-2
V: TRBV6-1
CDR3: CASSEITRNGYAF

D: .
J: TRBJ1-4
V: TRBV5-1
CDR3: CASRPGLRGRGEKLFF